One sample yielded the 14 T cell receptor beta chains listed below, sequenced in a study of T cell repertoires in cytomegalovirus infection. Their cognate antigens are unknown. MiXCR was run by TCRdb on the reads, yielding one entry per CDR3 protein. This sample has some 500,000 distinct CDR3 sequences; roughly 34% occur once, and the top ten carry roughly a sixth. The sequenced sample was cultured PBMCs, obtained from culture after CMV antigen stimulation. Source of these receptors: a human donor in good health (CMV status not recorded). Some clones in this sample may be carry-over from other donors' samples.

In its sample, this clonotype was seen once. The V and J genes are TRBV29-1 and TRBJ2-2, with 7 bases fitting TRBD1. The J segment lost 7 bases and the V segment lost 0 bases, leaving 8 bases of the junction unmatched. The CDR3 loop spans 15 amino acids. The germline V gene encodes CDR1 SQVTM and CDR2 ANQGSEA. The CDR3 region is CSVEEIQGRIGELFF. The CDR3 nucleotides read TGCAGCGTTGAAGAGATACAGGGGCGTATCGGGGAGCTGTTTTTT.

The rearrangement uses TRBV11-3 and TRBJ1-3, with D hard to call. The V end was cut by 2 bases, the J end by 8 bases, with 7 bases between. The V gene's germline CDR1 is SGHNT and CDR2 YENEEA. The CDR3 is made up of 12 amino acids. In DNA, the CDR3 is TGTGCCAGCAGCTTAATTGGGGACACCATATATTTT. This encodes CASSLIGDTIYF.

The rearrangement joins TRBV4-3 to TRBJ2-1; 7 bases fit TRBD2. Germline loops: CDR1 LGHNA, CDR2 YSLEER. The CDR3 loop spans 16 amino acids. The junction had 5 bases not matched to a gene; V was cut back by 0 bases and J by 3 bases. The CDR3 coding sequence is TGCGCCAGCAGCCAAGAGGACGGGACTATCTACAATGAGCAGTTCTTC. It encodes CASSQEDGTIYNEQFF.

V is TRBV7-2 and J is TRBJ2-5; a possible D gene is TRBD2 (5 bases). CDR1 is SGHTA, CDR2 FQGNSA, per germline. The CDR3 runs 14 residues. Trimming took off 6 bases at V and 1 base at J, with 12 bases between the two ends. DNA for the CDR3: TGTGCCAGCAGTGGTAGGGAGACCCAAGAGACCCAGTACTTC. Amino acid sequence: CASSGRETQETQYF. Based on the CDR3 plus reference TRBV7-2 and TRBJ2-5, the full variable domain is GAGVSQSPSNKVTEKGKDVELRCDPISGHTALYWYRQSLGQGLEFLIYFQGNSAPDKSGLPSDRFSAERTGGSVSTLTIQRTQQEDSAVYLCASSGRETQETQYFGPGTRLLVL.

There are a few counts of this clonotype. The chain combines TRBV6-2 or TRBV6-3 with TRBJ2-7, with D hard to call. Trimming cost V 8 bases and J 2 bases, with 13 bases left between them. This CDR3 is 13 amino acids long. Germline V gene lookup returns CDR1 MNHEY and CDR2 SVGEGT. The CDR3 DNA is TGTGCCAGCTCTCTCCGGTTAACCTACGAGCAGTACTTC. Amino acids: CASSLRLTYEQYF.

The rearrangement uses TRBV2 and TRBJ1-2; TRBD1 matches at 8 bases. The CDR3 is made up of 14 amino acids. CDR1 is SNHLY and CDR2 is FYNNEI in the germline V gene. Germline trimming cut 6 bases from V and 4 bases from J; bases unmatched to any gene: 7. The CDR3 sequence is CASSGQGSIYGYTF. Written as DNA, the CDR3 is TGTGCCAGCAGCGGACAGGGAAGTATCTATGGCTACACCTTC.

The chain has TRBV6-2 or TRBV6-3 and TRBJ2-1; D is perhaps TRBD1 (6 bases). Trimming took 7 bases from V and 9 from J, leaving 13 bases between them. Germline CDR1 reads MNHEY; CDR2 reads SVGEGT. This CDR3 comprises 12 residues. CDR3 sequence: CASKQGSAEQFF. The DNA for the CDR3 is TGTGCCAGCAAGCAGGGGTCTGCTGAGCAGTTCTTC.

The rearrangement links TRBV7-9 to TRBJ1-2, with TRBD1 matching 9 bases. J lost 7 bases, V lost 3 bases, and 12 bases had no gene match. Germline CDR1 is SEHNR and CDR2 is FQNEAQ (reference sequence). The CDR3 consists of 16 residues. The CDR3 DNA reads TGTGCCAGCAGCTTTCCCCATCATGGACAGGGGTCTGGCTACACCTTC. Its translation: CASSFPHHGQGSGYTF.

The chain carries TRBV6-1 and TRBJ2-1; 8 bases map to TRBD1. V dropped 6 bases and J dropped 9; count of bases not matched to a gene: 16. The CDR3 loop spans 16 amino acids. The germline CDR1 and CDR2 sequences are MNHNS and SASEGT. CDR3 region: CASSRTGRIRMGEQFF. The DNA of the CDR3 is TGTGCCAGCAGCCGGACAGGGAGGATACGTATGGGTGAGCAGTTCTTC.

Turning to this clonotype: A much larger clone differs from this one at a single base, so this may be a read error. CDR3 region: CASSPGSGKSSYEQYF. In nucleotides, the CDR3 is TGTGCCAGCAGCCCGGGCAGCGGGAAGAGCTCCTACGAGCAGTACTTC. This chain connects TRBV7-2 to TRBJ2-7, with 7 bases lining up with TRBD2. With V trimmed by 5 bases and J by 0 bases, 10 bases remained unmatched. Germline V gene lookup returns CDR1 SGHTA and CDR2 FQGNSA. This CDR3 is built from 16 residues. The full variable domain, completed using reference TRBV7-2 and TRBJ2-7, is GAGVSQSPSNKVTEKGKDVELRCDPISGHTALYWYRQSLGQGLEFLIYFQGNSAPDKSGLPSDRFSAERTGGSVSTLTIQRTQQEDSAVYLCASSPGSGKSSYEQYFGPGTRLTVT.

The chain joins TRBV19 to TRBJ1-2; D may be TRBD1 (6 bases). CDR1 and CDR2 (germline): LNHDA, SQIVND (reference sequence). The CDR3 sequence is 11 residues long. The V end lost 8 bases, the J end lost 8 bases, and 12 bases lay between the germline ends. The CDR3 is CASETGRGYTF. DNA for the CDR3: TGTGCCAGTGAGACAGGCAGGGGCTACACCTTC.

This sequence joins TRBV7-2 and TRBJ2-1; 9 nucleotides align to TRBD2. The CDR3 contains 15 residues. Trimming took 5 bases from V and 9 from J; bases not matched to a gene: 11. Germline assignment: CDR1 SGHTA and CDR2 FQGNSA. The CDR3 protein is CASSPAGGRAFEQFF. CDR3 DNA sequence: TGTGCCAGCAGCCCGGCCGGCGGGAGGGCCTTTGAGCAGTTCTTC.

This clonotype was seen only a few times. The chain links TRBV7-2 to TRBJ2-5, with 11 bases that match TRBD2. Germline CDR1 and CDR2: SGHTA and FQGNSA. Trimming removed 10 bases from V and 1 base from J; junction bases left unmatched: 2. This CDR3 is built from 13 residues. The CDR3 sequence: CAKGTSGQETQYF. Here the CDR3 DNA reads TGTGCCAAAGGGACTAGCGGCCAAGAGACCCAGTACTTC.

This chain uses TRBV4-2 with TRBJ2-2, with TRBD2 matching over 7 bases. J gave up 4 bases and V 0 bases, and 14 bases lay outside the gene matches. Germline-derived CDR1 and CDR2 are LGHNA and YNFKEQ. This CDR3 region has 19 residues. CDR3 amino acids: CASSQDRGAGDLTTGELFF. Here the CDR3 DNA reads TGTGCCAGCAGCCAAGATCGAGGGGCGGGGGACTTAACCACCGGGGAGCTGTTTTTT.